This T cell receptor beta chain is drawn from a study of cytomegalovirus exposure and HLA in healthy donors. Regarding this clone: The antigen is undetermined.

Primers for the PCR totalled 60 Vbeta and 13 Jbeta. Assay used: immunoSEQ multiplex PCR; TCRdb lists only in-frame clones, some missing. Seen here are more than 95,000 clones, over 80% observed once, and the top ten hold 20%. Study-level findings and limits: A missense variant in DCLRE1C was later tied to TCR beta V- and J-gene trimming. Reported findings show TCR beta sequences accurately forecast HLA-A and HLA-B alleles in most subjects. A later analysis associated under 20,000 TCR beta sequences with HLA alleles at a 0.05 false discovery rate.

The CDR3 spans 14 residues. The V gene lost 7 bases and the J gene lost 2 bases, with 11 bases spanning the gap. Germline lookup yields CDR1 MNHNS and CDR2 SASEGT. The TCR sequence derives from a man in his late teens or twenties in good health and CMV-seropositive. J is TRBJ2-2 and V is TRBV6-1, with D unclear. Sequencing was done on a sample of PBMCs. The CDR3 is CASILRLNTGELFF. CDR3 coding DNA: TGTGCCAGCATTTTGCGGTTAAACACCGGGGAGCTGTTTTTT.